The 25 T cell receptor beta chains in this list originate from one sample, sequenced in a study of OX40 agonist ivuxolimab in advanced cancers. The table came from immunoSEQ multiplex PCR; TCRdb's copy has only in-frame clones and leaves some out. The table includes some 64,000 clones, around 90% detected once. The sequenced sample was CD4+ or CD8+ T cells sorted from blood, obtained in a trial of the OX40 agonist ivuxolimab. The receptors stem from an adult with an advanced solid tumor such as melanoma, head and neck, liver or kidney cancer.

This CDR3 reads CASRRYSGGGTDTQYF. CDR3 DNA sequence: TGTGCCAGCAGGCGCTATTCGGGCGGGGGCACAGATACGCAGTATTTT. The V call is TRBV2, the J call TRBJ2-3; possible D gene TRBD2, 6 bases. This CDR3 region has 16 residues. Deletions cut 6 bases from V and 1 base from J, with 17 bases between. Per the germline V gene, CDR1 is SNHLY and CDR2 is FYNNEI.

The chain links TRBV9 to TRBJ1-2, with TRBD1 matching over 8 bases. J gave up 4 bases and V 1 base, and 9 bases lay outside the gene matches. The CDR3 runs to 16 residues. CDR1 is SGDLS, CDR2 YYNGEE, per germline. The CDR3 loop is CASSVSVAGGLYGYTF. The CDR3, as DNA: TGTGCCAGCAGCGTAAGCGTGGCAGGGGGCCTCTATGGCTACACCTTC. The full variable domain, completed using reference TRBV9 and TRBJ1-2, is DSGVTQTPKHLITATGQRVTLRCSPRSGDLSVYWYQQSLDQGLQFLIQYYNGEERAKGNILERFSAQQFPDLHSELNLSSLELGDSALYFCASSVSVAGGLYGYTFGSGTRLTVV.

The chain links TRBV5-1 to TRBJ1-1; TRBD1 might be the D (6 bases). CDR1 is SGHRS, CDR2 YFSETQ, per germline. The V gene lost 2 bases and the J gene lost 5 bases, with 7 bases spanning the gap. The CDR3 spans 12 residues. The CDR3 protein is CASSLTGTEAFF. CDR3 coding DNA: TGCGCCAGCAGCTTAACAGGGACTGAAGCTTTCTTT.

This CDR3 reads CATGDRPGQKNTGELFF. The CDR3 DNA reads TGTGCCACCGGAGACCGACCGGGACAGAAGAACACCGGGGAGCTGTTTTTT. V and J are TRBV15 and TRBJ2-2, with 7 bases identical to TRBD1. The V gene's germline CDR1 is LNHNV and CDR2 YYDKDF (reference sequence). This CDR3 region has 17 residues. V was pared by 8 bases and J by 1 base, with 13 bases of the junction left unmatched.

The V and J genes are TRBV5-4 and TRBJ2-2; D could derive from TRBD1 or TRBD2 (5 bases each). Trimming removed 2 bases from V and 6 bases from J, with 14 bases in between. Germline CDR1 and CDR2: SGHNT and YYREEE (reference sequence). CDR3 size: 15 residues. CDR3: CASSLGHRGAGELFF. DNA for the CDR3: TGTGCCAGCAGCTTAGGACACCGGGGCGCCGGGGAGCTGTTTTTT.

The chain recombines TRBV7-9 with TRBJ1-4; 9 bases line up with TRBD1. The CDR3 contains 16 residues. CDR1 is SEHNR and CDR2 is FQNEAQ in the germline V gene (reference sequence). With V trimmed by 2 bases and J by 4 bases, 5 bases remained unmatched. The CDR3 loop reads CASSLMTTGGNEKLFF. In nucleotides, the CDR3 is TGTGCCAGCAGCTTAATGACGACAGGGGGTAATGAAAAACTGTTTTTT. Filled out from reference TRBV7-9 and TRBJ1-4, the complete variable domain reads DTGVSQNPRHKITKRGQNVTFRCDPISEHNRLYWYRQTLGQGPEFLTYFQNEAQLEKSRLLSDRFSAERPKGSFSTLEIQRTEQGDSAMYLCASSLMTTGGNEKLFFGSGTQLSVL.

This clone was recorded only once. The V and J genes are TRBV5-4 and TRBJ2-3; unclear D gene. Germline values: CDR1 SGHNT, CDR2 YYREEE (reference sequence). The CDR3 has 14 residues. The V end was cut by 6 bases, the J end by 2 bases, with 13 bases between. In nucleotides, the CDR3 is TGTGCCAGCAATCTTGAGGTTACCACAGATACGCAGTATTTT. It yields the protein CASNLEVTTDTQYF.

The V and J genes are TRBV18 and TRBJ2-7; tentatively, D is TRBD1 (6 bases). Trimming stripped 1 base from V and 3 bases from J, with 19 bases between. The CDR3 totals 17 residues. From germline, CDR1 is KGHSH and CDR2 LQKENI. The CDR3 sequence is CASSPRQGSLVVYEQYF. The DNA of the CDR3 is TGTGCCAGCTCACCACGCCAGGGGAGCTTAGTTGTCTACGAGCAGTACTTC. Looking up the rest from reference TRBV18 and TRBJ2-7 gives the full variable domain: NAGVMQNPRHLVRRRGQEARLRCSPMKGHSHVYWYRQLPEEGLKFMVYLQKENIIDESGMPKERFSAEFPKEGPSILRIQQVVRGDSAAYFCASSPRQGSLVVYEQYFGPGTRLTVT.

The rearrangement joins TRBV7-8 to TRBJ1-4; D remains ambiguous. Germline assignment: CDR1 SGHVS and CDR2 FQNEAQ. Trimming pared 5 bases from V and 0 bases from J, leaving 13 bases between. The CDR3 runs to 16 residues. The CDR3 reads CASSLRGPTTNEKLFF. CDR3 nucleotide sequence: TGTGCCAGCAGCCTCAGAGGACCAACAACTAATGAAAAACTGTTTTTT.

J is TRBJ1-1 and V is TRBV15; D is unclear. V dropped 1 base and J dropped 5 bases, with 8 bases sitting between them. The germline V gene encodes CDR1 LNHNV and CDR2 YYDKDF (reference sequence). The CDR3 has 13 residues. The CDR3 sequence is CATSRVDGTEAFF. In nucleotides, the CDR3 is TGTGCCACCAGCAGAGTAGACGGGACTGAAGCTTTCTTT.

The chain uses TRBV18 and TRBJ2-1; no reliable D call. The CDR3 extends over 17 amino acids. Trimming removed 0 bases from V and 2 bases from J, with 14 bases in between. In germline, CDR1 is KGHSH, CDR2 LQKENI. This CDR3 is CASSPPSSDNTYNEQFF. DNA of the CDR3: TGTGCCAGCTCACCACCTAGTTCAGACAACACCTACAATGAGCAGTTCTTC.

J is TRBJ1-6 and V is TRBV7-2, with TRBD1 matching 7 bases. The germline CDR1 and CDR2 sequences are SGHTA and FQGNSA. CDR3 length: 16 amino acids. Trimming at V came to 5 bases and at J to 5 bases, leaving 9 bases not matched to a gene. CDR3 amino acids: CASSLTGTVNNSPLHF. The CDR3 bases are TGTGCCAGCAGCCTGACCGGGACAGTCAATAATTCACCCCTCCACTTT.

This chain uses TRBV6-5 with TRBJ2-1; 12 bases map to TRBD2. J lost 4 bases, V lost 5 bases, and 0 bases had no gene match. The CDR3 extends over 14 amino acids. Germline CDR1 is MNHEY and CDR2 is SVGAGI. The CDR3 DNA sequence: TGTGCCAGCAGTCTAGCGGGGGGGTACAATGAGCAGTTCTTC. Translating it yields CASSLAGGYNEQFF.

V usage is TRBV7-4 and J usage is TRBJ1-1; tentative D call: TRBD1 (6 bases). Per germline, CDR1 SGHVT and CDR2 SQSDAQ. This CDR3 comprises 15 residues. Trimming left V 1 base short and J 1 base short, with 10 bases between. The CDR3 region is CASSLGGAQNTEAFF. CDR3 coding DNA: TGTGCCAGCAGCTTAGGGGGGGCCCAGAACACTGAAGCTTTCTTT.

CDR3 bases: TGTGCCAGCTCATCCTTCACAGATACGCAGTATTTT. Protein: CASSSFTDTQYF. The chain links TRBV7-2 to TRBJ2-3; D uncertain. Germline V lookup: CDR1 SGHTA, CDR2 FQGNSA. V gave up 8 bases and J gave up 2 bases, with 8 bases separating them. The CDR3 is made up of 12 amino acids.

This chain links TRBV5-6 with TRBJ1-5, with D maybe TRBD1 (5 bases). V was cut by 1 base and J by 3 bases, with 11 bases left in between. The CDR3 is 15 residues long. Germline values: CDR1 SGHDT, CDR2 YYEEEE. In DNA form, the CDR3 reads TGTGCCAGCAGCTTGTGGACAATTGTCAATCAGCCCCAGCATTTT. This codes for CASSLWTIVNQPQHF.

With regard to this clone: One end of the junction fails to match germline, which may point to a read error. The sample carries other DNA sequences with the same CDR3. The chain has TRBV9 and TRBJ2-5, with a weak D call TRBD2 (6 bases). This CDR3 comprises 14 residues. The germline gives CDR1 SGDLS, CDR2 YYNGEE. CDR3 loop: CASSAGEAQETQYF. The CDR3 bases are TGCGCCAGCAGCGCCGGGGAGGCGCAAGAGACCCAGTACTTC. Drawing the rest from reference TRBV9 and TRBJ2-5, the complete variable domain is DSGVTQTPKHLITATGQRVTLRCSPRSGDLSVYWYQQSLDQGLQFLIQYYNGEERAKGNILERFSAQQFPDLHSELNLSSLELGDSALYFCASSAGEAQETQYFGPGTRLLVL.

The chain is built from TRBV15 and TRBJ2-7, with D perhaps matching TRBD2 (5 bases). The CDR3 spans 16 residues. V lost 0 bases and J lost 0, with 12 bases in between. In germline, CDR1 is LNHNV, CDR2 YYDKDF (reference sequence). CDR3 sequence: CATSRDGGTSSYEQYF. CDR3 coding DNA: TGTGCCACCAGCAGAGATGGAGGAACGAGCTCCTACGAGCAGTACTTC.

This clone was observed a single time. This chain joins TRBV7-9 and TRBJ2-7; possibly TRBD2 for D (5 bases). The CDR3 runs 14 residues. CDR1 is SEHNR, CDR2 FQNEAQ, per germline (reference sequence). V was trimmed by 4 bases and J by 3 bases, leaving 13 bases between them. CDR3 region: CASSSSGISYEQYF. The CDR3 DNA sequence: TGTGCCAGCAGCTCGTCGGGGATAAGCTACGAGCAGTACTTC.

The CDR3: CASSGQRWNTEAFF. The DNA of the CDR3 is TGCGCCAGCAGCGGACAGAGATGGAACACTGAAGCTTTCTTT. The genes are TRBV5-1 and TRBJ1-1; tentatively, D is TRBD1 (6 bases). V was clipped by 4 bases and J by 1 base, with 11 bases between them. The CDR3 consists of 14 residues. Germline assignment: CDR1 SGHRS and CDR2 YFSETQ.

This chain uses TRBV6-4 with TRBJ1-6; 8 positions match TRBD1. The V and J ends lost 6 bases and 7 bases, in that order; junction bases with no gene match: 8. This CDR3 has 15 residues. The germline gives CDR1 MRHNA, CDR2 SNTAGT. CDR3 residues: CASREDRAPNSPLHF. The CDR3 nucleotides read TGTGCCAGCAGAGAGGACAGGGCACCCAATTCACCCCTCCACTTT.

The J gene is TRBJ2-7, the V gene TRBV27; a weak D match, TRBD2 (5 bases). The CDR3 is 13 amino acids. Trimming removed 2 bases at V and 3 bases at J, with 8 bases between. Germline CDR1 is MNHEY and CDR2 is SMNVEV (reference sequence). CDR3 DNA sequence: TGTGCCAGCAGTTTACGGGGATTCTACGAGCAGTACTTC. It translates to CASSLRGFYEQYF.

J is TRBJ2-2 and V is TRBV9; 9 nucleotides agree with TRBD1. V lost 0 bases, J lost 5 bases, and 8 bases stayed unmatched. The CDR3 is made up of 17 amino acids. The germline CDR1 and CDR2 sequences are SGDLS and YYNGEE. This chain's CDR3 is CASSVAPQGAGTGELFF. The CDR3 nucleotides read TGTGCCAGCAGCGTAGCCCCACAGGGGGCGGGAACCGGGGAGCTGTTTTTT.

This chain connects TRBV11-3 to TRBJ2-3; D possibly uses TRBD1 or TRBD2 (5 bases each). The germline V gene has CDR1 SGHNT and CDR2 YENEEA. V shed 4 bases and J shed 2 bases, with 10 bases lying between them. The CDR3 totals 14 residues. The CDR3 protein is CASSSRGVTDTQYF. CDR3 coding DNA: TGTGCCAGCAGCTCAAGGGGAGTCACAGATACGCAGTATTTT.

This clone came up a few times. Germline and junction disagree at one end, which may indicate a read error. V and J are TRBV7-7 and TRBJ2-1, with no clear D. CDR3 length: 13 residues. CDR1 is SSHAT, CDR2 FNYEAQ, per germline (reference sequence). This CDR3 reads CASSSDGRNEQFF. As DNA, the CDR3 is TGTGCTAGCAGCTCCGATGGCAGGAATGAGCAGTTCTTC. The whole variable domain, remainder taken from reference TRBV7-7 and TRBJ2-1, is GAGVSQSPRYKVTKRGQDVTLRCDPISSHATLYWYQQALGQGPEFLTYFNYEAQPDKSGLPSDRFSAERPEGSISTLTIQRTEQRDSAMYRCASSSDGRNEQFFGPGTRLTVL.